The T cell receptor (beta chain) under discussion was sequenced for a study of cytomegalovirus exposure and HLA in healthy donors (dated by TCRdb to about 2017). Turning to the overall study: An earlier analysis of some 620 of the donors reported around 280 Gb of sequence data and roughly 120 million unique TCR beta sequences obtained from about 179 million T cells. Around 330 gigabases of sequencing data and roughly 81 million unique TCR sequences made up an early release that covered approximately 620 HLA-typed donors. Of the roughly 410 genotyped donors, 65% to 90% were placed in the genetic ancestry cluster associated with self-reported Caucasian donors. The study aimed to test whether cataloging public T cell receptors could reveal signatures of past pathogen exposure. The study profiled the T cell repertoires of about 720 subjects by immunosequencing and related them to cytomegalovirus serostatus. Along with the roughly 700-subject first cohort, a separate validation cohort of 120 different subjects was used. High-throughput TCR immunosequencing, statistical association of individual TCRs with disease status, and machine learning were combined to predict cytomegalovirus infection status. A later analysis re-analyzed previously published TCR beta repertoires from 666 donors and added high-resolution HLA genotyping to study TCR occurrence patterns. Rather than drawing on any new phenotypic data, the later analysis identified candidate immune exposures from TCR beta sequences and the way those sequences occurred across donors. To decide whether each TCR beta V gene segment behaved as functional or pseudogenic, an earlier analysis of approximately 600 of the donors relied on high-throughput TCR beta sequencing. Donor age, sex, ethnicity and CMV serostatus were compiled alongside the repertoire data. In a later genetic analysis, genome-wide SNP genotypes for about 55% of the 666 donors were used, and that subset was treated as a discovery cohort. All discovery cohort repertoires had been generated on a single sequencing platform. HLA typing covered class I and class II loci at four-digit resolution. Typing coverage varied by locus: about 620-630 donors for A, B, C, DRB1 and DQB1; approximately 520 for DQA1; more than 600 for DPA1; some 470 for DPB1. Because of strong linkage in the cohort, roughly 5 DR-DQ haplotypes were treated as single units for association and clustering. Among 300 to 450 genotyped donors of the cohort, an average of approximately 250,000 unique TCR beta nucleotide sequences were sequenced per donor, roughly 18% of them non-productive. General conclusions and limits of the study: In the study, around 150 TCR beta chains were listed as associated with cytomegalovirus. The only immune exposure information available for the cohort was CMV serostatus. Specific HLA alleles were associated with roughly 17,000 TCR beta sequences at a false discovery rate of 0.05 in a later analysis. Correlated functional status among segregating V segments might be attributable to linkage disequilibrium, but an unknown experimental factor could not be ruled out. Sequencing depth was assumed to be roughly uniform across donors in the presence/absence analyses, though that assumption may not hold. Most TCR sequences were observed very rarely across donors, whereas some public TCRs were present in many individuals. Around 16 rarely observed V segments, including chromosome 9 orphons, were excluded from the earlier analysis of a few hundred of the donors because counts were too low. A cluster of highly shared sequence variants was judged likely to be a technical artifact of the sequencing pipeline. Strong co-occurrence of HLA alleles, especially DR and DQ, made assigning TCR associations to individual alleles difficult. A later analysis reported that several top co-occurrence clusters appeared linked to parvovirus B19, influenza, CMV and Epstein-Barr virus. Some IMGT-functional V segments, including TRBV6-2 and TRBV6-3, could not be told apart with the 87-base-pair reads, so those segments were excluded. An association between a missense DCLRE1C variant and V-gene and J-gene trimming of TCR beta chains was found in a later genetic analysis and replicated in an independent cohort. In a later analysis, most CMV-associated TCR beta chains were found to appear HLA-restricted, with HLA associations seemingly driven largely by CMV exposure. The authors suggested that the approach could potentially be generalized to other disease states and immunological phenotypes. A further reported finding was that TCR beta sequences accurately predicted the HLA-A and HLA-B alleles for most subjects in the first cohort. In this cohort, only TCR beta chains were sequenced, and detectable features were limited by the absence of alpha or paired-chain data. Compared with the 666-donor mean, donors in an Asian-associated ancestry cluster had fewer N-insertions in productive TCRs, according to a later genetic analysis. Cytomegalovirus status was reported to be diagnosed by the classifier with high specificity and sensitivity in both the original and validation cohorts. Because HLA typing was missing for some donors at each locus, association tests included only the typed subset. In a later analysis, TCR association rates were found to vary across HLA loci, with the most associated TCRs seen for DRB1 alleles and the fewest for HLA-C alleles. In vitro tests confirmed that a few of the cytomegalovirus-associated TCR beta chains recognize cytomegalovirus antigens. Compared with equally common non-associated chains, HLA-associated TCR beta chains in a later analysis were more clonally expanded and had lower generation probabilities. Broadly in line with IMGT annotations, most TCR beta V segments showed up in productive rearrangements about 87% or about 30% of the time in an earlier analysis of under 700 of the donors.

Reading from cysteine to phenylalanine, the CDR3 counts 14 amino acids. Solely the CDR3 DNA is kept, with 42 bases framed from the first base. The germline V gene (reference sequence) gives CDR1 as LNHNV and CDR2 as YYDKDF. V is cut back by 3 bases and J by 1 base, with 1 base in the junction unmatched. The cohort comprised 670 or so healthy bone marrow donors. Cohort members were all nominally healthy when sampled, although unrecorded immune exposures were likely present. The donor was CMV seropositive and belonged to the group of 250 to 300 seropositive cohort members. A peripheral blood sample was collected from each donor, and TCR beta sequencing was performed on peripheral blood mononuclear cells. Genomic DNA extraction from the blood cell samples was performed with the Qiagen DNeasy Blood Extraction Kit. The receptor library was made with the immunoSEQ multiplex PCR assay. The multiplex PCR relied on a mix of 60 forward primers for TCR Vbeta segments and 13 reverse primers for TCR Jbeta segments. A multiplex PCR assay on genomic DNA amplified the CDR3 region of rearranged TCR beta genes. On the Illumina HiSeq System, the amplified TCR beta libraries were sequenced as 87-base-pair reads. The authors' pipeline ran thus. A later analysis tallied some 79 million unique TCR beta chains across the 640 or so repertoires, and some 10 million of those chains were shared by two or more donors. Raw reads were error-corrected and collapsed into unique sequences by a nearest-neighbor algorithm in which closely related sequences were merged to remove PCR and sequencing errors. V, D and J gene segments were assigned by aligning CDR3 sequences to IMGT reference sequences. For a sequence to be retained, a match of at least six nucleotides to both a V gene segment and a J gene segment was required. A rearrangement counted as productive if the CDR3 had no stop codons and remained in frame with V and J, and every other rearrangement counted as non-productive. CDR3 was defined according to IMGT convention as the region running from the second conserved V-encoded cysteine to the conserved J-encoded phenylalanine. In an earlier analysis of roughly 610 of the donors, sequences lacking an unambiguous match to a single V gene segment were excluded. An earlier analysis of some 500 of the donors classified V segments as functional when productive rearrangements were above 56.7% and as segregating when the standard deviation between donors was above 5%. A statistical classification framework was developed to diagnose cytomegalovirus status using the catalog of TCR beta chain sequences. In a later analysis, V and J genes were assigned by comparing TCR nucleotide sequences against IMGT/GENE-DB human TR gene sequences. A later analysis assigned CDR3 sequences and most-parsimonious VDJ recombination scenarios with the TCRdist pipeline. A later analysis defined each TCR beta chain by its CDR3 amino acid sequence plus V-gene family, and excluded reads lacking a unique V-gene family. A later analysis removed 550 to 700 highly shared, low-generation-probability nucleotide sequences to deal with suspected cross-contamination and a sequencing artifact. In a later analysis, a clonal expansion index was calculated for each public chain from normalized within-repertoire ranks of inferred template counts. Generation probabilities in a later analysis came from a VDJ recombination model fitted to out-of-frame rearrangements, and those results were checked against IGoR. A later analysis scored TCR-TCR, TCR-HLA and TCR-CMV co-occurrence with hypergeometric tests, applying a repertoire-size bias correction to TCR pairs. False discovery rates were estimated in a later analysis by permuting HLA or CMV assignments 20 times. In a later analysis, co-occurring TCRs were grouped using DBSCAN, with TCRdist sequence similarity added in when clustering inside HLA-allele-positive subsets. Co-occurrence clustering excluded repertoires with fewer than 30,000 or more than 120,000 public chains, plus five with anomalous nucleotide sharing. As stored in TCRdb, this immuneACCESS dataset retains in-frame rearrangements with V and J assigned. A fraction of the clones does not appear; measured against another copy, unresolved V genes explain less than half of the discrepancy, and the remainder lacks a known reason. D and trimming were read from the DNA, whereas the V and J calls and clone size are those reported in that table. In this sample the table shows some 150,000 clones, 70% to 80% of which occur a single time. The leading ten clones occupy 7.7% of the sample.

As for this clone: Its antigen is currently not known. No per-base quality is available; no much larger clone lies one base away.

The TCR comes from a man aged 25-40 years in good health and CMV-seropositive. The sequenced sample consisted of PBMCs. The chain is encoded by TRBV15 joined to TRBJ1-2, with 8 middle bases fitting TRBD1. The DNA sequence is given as TGTGCCACCAGCAGGGGACAGGATAACTATGGCTACACCTTC. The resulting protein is CATSRGQDNYGYTF.